This paragraph covers one T cell receptor beta chain sequence. Its specificity is unknown. Time point: week 11, during vaccination. Every vaccination contained 300 ug of the mutant IDH1 20-mer peptide and was paired with topical imiquimod. The data were obtained in a study of a mutant IDH1 vaccine in newly diagnosed glioma. Some clones are missing from TCRdb's copy, which holds only in-frame ones; the method was immunoSEQ multiplex PCR. The sample holds over 95,000 clones; 85% to 90% are singletons and the top ten take 0.5% to 0.65%. The junction had 7 bases not matched to a gene; V was cut back by 3 bases and J by 6 bases. Germline CDR1 LNHNV, CDR2 YYDKDF (reference sequence). The CDR3 has 14 residues.

The clonotype originates from a woman aged 45-59 years with glioma. The sequencing used PBMCs, collected from a glioma patient whose treatment included an IDH1 peptide vaccine. The rearrangement joins TRBV15 to TRBJ1-2; 7 nucleotides match TRBD1. The DNA for the CDR3 is TGTGCCACCAGCAGCCGAGTGACAGGGAATGGCTACACCTTC. Its protein is CATSSRVTGNGYTF.